One and the same sample provided the 8 T cell receptor beta chains below, sequenced in a study of T cell changes during pregnancy in multiple sclerosis. The assay was immunoSEQ multiplex PCR, and TCRdb's table has in-frame clones only and misses some. The data hold tens of thousands of clones, with just over 85% observed a single time. Material: CD4+ T cells from peripheral blood mononuclear cells, obtained before pregnancy. These receptors were collected from a female donor with multiple sclerosis, enrolled in a pregnancy study.

This clone has more than one count but fewer than ten. The V call is TRBV6-5, the J call TRBJ2-2; no definite D call. CDR3 length: 14 amino acids. From germline, CDR1 is MNHEY and CDR2 SVGAGI. V dropped 2 bases and J dropped 6 bases, with 10 bases sitting between them. CDR3 sequence (DNA): TGTGCCAGCAGTTACGGATCAGGATCCGGGGAGCTGTTTTTT. Residues: CASSYGSGSGELFF.

This chain links TRBV5-1 with TRBJ1-3; D ambiguous. Germline V gene data show CDR1 as SGHRS and CDR2 as YFSETQ. The V gene lost 0 bases and the J gene lost 0 bases, with 7 bases spanning the gap. The CDR3 spans 15 residues. The CDR3: CASSLEGGSGNTIYF. DNA for the CDR3: TGCGCCAGCAGCTTGGAAGGAGGCTCTGGAAACACCATATATTTT.

The rearrangement links TRBV7-9 to TRBJ2-5; TRBD1 aligns across 7 bases. The germline CDR1 and CDR2 sequences are SEHNR and FQNEAQ (reference sequence). The CDR3 covers 12 residues. Trimming at V came to 11 bases and at J to 0 bases, leaving 3 bases not matched to a gene. DNA of the CDR3: TGTGCCGGACAGGCGTACCAAGAGACCCAGTACTTC. It specifies CAGQAYQETQYF.

The chain is built from TRBV4-2 and TRBJ2-2; a weak D match, TRBD2 (6 bases). The CDR3 sequence is 15 residues long. V was clipped by 0 bases and J by 5 bases, with 10 bases between them. In germline, CDR1 is LGHNA, CDR2 YNFKEQ. The CDR3 region is CASSQEAGRTGELFF. CDR3 in DNA: TGTGCCAGCAGCCAAGAGGCAGGGAGGACCGGGGAGCTGTTTTTT.

This clone was counted a few times. The V call is TRBV30, the J call TRBJ1-1; the D is unclear. Germline V gene data show CDR1 as GTSNPN and CDR2 as SVGIG (reference sequence). V lost 5 bases and J lost 5, with 12 bases in between. This CDR3 has 12 residues. The CDR3 loop reads CAWGRGSTEAFF. Here the CDR3 DNA reads TGTGCCTGGGGACGGGGAAGTACTGAAGCTTTCTTT.

The chain carries TRBV27 and TRBJ1-3; D possibly corresponds to TRBD1 (5 bases). The CDR3 spans 14 residues. V was cut by 0 bases and J by 4 bases, with 7 bases left in between. Germline CDR1 MNHEY, CDR2 SMNVEV (reference sequence). The CDR3 loop is CASSLSGPGNTIYF. The CDR3, as DNA: TGTGCCAGCAGTTTATCGGGGCCCGGAAACACCATATATTTT.

The V gene is TRBV18, the J gene TRBJ1-2; 9 bases match TRBD1. This CDR3 region has 15 residues. The trim removed 1 base at V and 5 bases at J, leaving 5 bases unmatched. The germline V gene encodes CDR1 KGHSH and CDR2 LQKENI. As DNA, the CDR3 is TGTGCCAGCTCACCACTTGGACAGGGGACGTATGGCTACACCTTC. This sequence encodes CASSPLGQGTYGYTF.

This chain links TRBV11-2 with TRBJ1-1, with unresolved D. Looked up from germline, CDR1 is SGHAT and CDR2 is FQNNGV. The V end was cut by 3 bases, the J end by 2 bases, with 7 bases between. This CDR3 region has 13 residues. DNA of the CDR3: TGTGCCAGCAGCTTTCTAGTTAACACTGAAGCTTTCTTT. It translates to CASSFLVNTEAFF.